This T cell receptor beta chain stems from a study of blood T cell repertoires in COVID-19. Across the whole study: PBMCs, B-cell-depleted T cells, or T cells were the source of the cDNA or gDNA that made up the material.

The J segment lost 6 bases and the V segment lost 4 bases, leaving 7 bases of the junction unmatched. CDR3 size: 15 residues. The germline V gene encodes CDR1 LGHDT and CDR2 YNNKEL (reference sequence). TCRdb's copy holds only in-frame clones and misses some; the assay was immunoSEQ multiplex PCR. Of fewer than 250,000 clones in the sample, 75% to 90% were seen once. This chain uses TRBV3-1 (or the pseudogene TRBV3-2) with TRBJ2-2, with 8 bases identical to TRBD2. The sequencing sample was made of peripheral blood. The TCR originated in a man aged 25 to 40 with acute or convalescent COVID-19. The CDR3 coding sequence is TGTGCCAGCAGCCTCCGGGGGGGACACTCCGGGGAGCTGTTTTTT. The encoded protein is CASSLRGGHSGELFF.